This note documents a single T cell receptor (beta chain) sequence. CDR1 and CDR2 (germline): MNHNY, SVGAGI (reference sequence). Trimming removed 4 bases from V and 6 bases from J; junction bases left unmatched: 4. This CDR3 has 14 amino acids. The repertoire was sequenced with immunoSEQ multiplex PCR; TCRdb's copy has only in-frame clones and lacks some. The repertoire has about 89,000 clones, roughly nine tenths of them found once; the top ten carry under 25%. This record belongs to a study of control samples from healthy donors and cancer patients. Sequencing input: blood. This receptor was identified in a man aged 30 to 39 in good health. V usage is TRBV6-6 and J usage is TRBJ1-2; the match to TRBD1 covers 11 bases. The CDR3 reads CASSWTGGSNGYTF. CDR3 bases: TGTGCCAGCAGTTGGACAGGGGGCTCGAATGGCTACACCTTC.